This T cell receptor beta chain stems from a study of blood T cell repertoires in COVID-19. Across the whole study: COVID-19 samples from acute and convalescent phases originated in the United States, Italy and Spain. Nucleic acid was either cDNA or gDNA, and it came from T cells, B-cell-depleted T cells, or PBMCs.

In the original processing: Amplification with reference gene primers provided the estimates of nucleated cell counts. Generated by immunoSEQ multiplex PCR, the TCRdb table keeps only in-frame clones and is missing some. Clone size and the V and J calls come from that table; the DNA yielded D and trimming. The sample includes roughly 44,000 clones, 70% to 90% of them seen just once. The germline gives CDR1 SGHTA, CDR2 FQGNSA. The CDR3 contains 13 residues. The V end lost 6 bases, the J end lost 4 bases, and 11 bases lay between the germline ends. The sequenced sample was peripheral blood. The genes are TRBV7-2 and TRBJ2-3; unclear D gene. The source of this sequence is a man aged 80 or over with acute or convalescent COVID-19. Written as DNA, the CDR3 is TGTGCCAGCAGGGCCCTCCCCCCAGATACGCAGTATTTT. Residues: CASRALPPDTQYF.